This T cell receptor beta chain was obtained from a study of T cell responses to AZD1222 COVID-19 vaccine. This CDR3 comprises 14 residues. The V end was cut by 7 bases, the J end by 7 bases, with 17 bases between. Germline CDR1 and CDR2: MNHEY and SVGAGI. Note on this clone: The antigen is undetermined.

Profiling relied on immunoSEQ multiplex PCR, and the TCRdb table lists in-frame clones only, not all of them. Of 100,000 to 150,000 clones in the sample, 88% were seen once. Study-level findings and limits: Mostly white British, mostly female donors; authors suggested clonal diversity may be underestimated. Scientists sampled the repertoires only once the peak T cell response had passed. Within unmutated variant regions lay the reported targets of nearly half of spike-specific TCRs.

Material: peripheral blood, obtained on day 0 of AZD1222 vaccination. The chain uses TRBV6-5 and TRBJ1-5; a possible D gene is TRBD1 (6 bases). This TCR was sampled from an adult in good health. The CDR3 DNA follows: TGTGCCAGCAAAACAGGGAGGGAAGGACAGCCCCAGCATTTT. Translation: CASKTGREGQPQHF.